The present T cell receptor (beta chain) was sequenced within a study of regulatory dendritic cells for organ transplantation. The germline V gene encodes CDR1 MNHEY and CDR2 SVGAGI. The germline V and J ends were trimmed by 6 bases and 1 base, with 12 bases remaining between them. This CDR3 comprises 14 residues. Turning to this clone: Its antigen is still unknown.

TCRdb keeps only in-frame clones here, not all; method: immunoSEQ multiplex PCR. The sample includes 25,000 to 30,000 clones, 75% to 80% seen only once; the top ten take 2% to 2.5%. Naive CD45RA+ and memory CD45RO+ CD4+ or CD8+ T cells were FACS-sorted. Study-wide results and limits: Mature dendritic cells appeared to drive more memory CD8+ clonal expansion than regulatory ones. Resting memory CD8+ T cells held the most alloreactive clonotypes. Naive CD4+ and CD8+ repertoires were highly diverse; memory CD8+ was most oligoclonal.

Material: memory CD4+ T cells from blood. Subset indicated: CD45RO+ memory T cells. This clonotype was obtained from a human donor in good health. V gene TRBV6-5 combines with J gene TRBJ2-5, with D tentatively TRBD1 (6 bases). CDR3 loop: CASSLDSSQETQYF. CDR3 DNA sequence: TGTGCCAGCAGCCTGGACAGTAGCCAAGAGACCCAGTACTTC.